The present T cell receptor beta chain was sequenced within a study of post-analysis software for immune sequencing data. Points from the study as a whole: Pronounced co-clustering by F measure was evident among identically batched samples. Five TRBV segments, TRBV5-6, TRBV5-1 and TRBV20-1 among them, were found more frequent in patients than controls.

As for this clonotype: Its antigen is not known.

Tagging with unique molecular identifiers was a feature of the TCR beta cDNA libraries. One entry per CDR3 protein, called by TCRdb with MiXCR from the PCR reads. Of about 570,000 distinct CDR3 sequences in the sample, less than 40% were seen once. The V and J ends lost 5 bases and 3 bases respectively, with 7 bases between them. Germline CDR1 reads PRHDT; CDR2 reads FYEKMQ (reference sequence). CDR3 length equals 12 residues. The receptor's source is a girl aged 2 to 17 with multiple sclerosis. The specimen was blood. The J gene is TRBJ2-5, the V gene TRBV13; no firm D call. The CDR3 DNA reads TGTGCCAGCAGCCCCGACAAAGAGACCCAGTACTTC. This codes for CASSPDKETQYF.